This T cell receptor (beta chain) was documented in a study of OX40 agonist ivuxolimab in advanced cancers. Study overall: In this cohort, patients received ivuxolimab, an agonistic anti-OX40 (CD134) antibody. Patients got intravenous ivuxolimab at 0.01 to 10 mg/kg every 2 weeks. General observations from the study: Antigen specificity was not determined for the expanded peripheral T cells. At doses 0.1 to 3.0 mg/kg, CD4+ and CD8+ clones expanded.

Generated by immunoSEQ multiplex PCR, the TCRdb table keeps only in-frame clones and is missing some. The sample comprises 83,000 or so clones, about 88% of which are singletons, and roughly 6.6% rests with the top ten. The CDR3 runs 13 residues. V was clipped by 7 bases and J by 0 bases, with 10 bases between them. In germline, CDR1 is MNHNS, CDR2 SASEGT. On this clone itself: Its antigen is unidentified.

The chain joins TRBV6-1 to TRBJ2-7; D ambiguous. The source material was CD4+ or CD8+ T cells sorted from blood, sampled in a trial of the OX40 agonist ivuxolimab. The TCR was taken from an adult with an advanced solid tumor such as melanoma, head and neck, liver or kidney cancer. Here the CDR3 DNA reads TGTGCCAGCAAAATATCGAGCTCCTACGAGCAGTACTTC. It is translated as CASKISSSYEQYF.